Presented here are 15 T cell receptor beta chains from one specimen sequenced in a study of T cell responses to AZD1222 COVID-19 vaccine. Some clones are missing from TCRdb's copy, which holds only in-frame ones; the method was immunoSEQ multiplex PCR. This table holds roughly 130,000 clones, approximately 92% found once. The sample consisted of peripheral blood, taken on day 0 of AZD1222 vaccination. The receptors were gathered from an adult in good health.

This clone was seen only once. The chain couples TRBV5-5 to TRBJ1-3; D uncertain. Germline V gives CDR1 SGHKS, CDR2 YYEKEE (reference sequence). There are 15 residues in the CDR3. Trimming removed 7 bases from V and 6 bases from J, with 20 bases in between. CDR3 sequence: CASAGGGNRENTIYF. The CDR3 nucleotides are TGTGCCAGCGCTGGTGGAGGAAACCGAGAAAACACCATATATTTT.

The rearrangement uses TRBV27 and TRBJ1-4, with 11 nucleotides matching TRBD1. Trimming at V came to 4 bases and at J to 4 bases, leaving 14 bases not matched to a gene. The CDR3 sequence is 19 residues long. In germline, CDR1 is MNHEY, CDR2 SMNVEV (reference sequence). The CDR3 coding sequence is TGTGCCAGCAGTTCTGGAAAGGGACAGGGGGTATTCGTTAATGAAAAACTGTTTTTT. Protein: CASSSGKGQGVFVNEKLFF.

The V and J genes are TRBV6-5 and TRBJ2-1; 10 bases are a match to TRBD2. Germline V gives CDR1 MNHEY, CDR2 SVGAGI. CDR3 size: 15 residues. V was clipped by 0 bases and J by 8 bases; unmatched bases: 4. The CDR3 region is CASSYSQLAGDEQFF. DNA for the CDR3: TGTGCCAGCAGTTACTCTCAGCTAGCGGGAGATGAGCAGTTCTTC.

The J gene is TRBJ1-4, the V gene TRBV7-9; D gene uncertain. CDR1 is SEHNR and CDR2 is FQNEAQ in the germline V gene (reference sequence). The CDR3 spans 14 residues. V lost 5 bases to trimming and J lost 8 bases, with 15 bases between them. CDR3 coding DNA: TGTGCCAGCAGCCCCGTATCCGGGGAGGAAAAACTGTTTTTT. Its protein is CASSPVSGEEKLFF.

J is TRBJ1-2 and V is TRBV7-2, with a tentative D call TRBD1 (6 bases). Germline-derived CDR1 and CDR2 are SGHTA and FQGNSA. This CDR3 has 17 residues. Deletions cut 4 bases from V and 4 bases from J, with 22 bases between. In nucleotides, the CDR3 is TGTGCCAGCAGCTCAACCCCGGGGGGGCCTCCCCCCTATGGCTACACCTTC. Amino acid sequence: CASSSTPGGPPPYGYTF.

The chain uses TRBV19 and TRBJ2-7, with TRBD1 matching 8 bases. Germline V gives CDR1 LNHDA, CDR2 SQIVND (reference sequence). J lost 2 bases, V lost 6 bases, and 6 bases had no gene match. The CDR3 is 14 amino acids. DNA for the CDR3: TGTGCCAGTAGGGTGGACAGGGAAACCTACGAGCAGTACTTC. Encoded protein: CASRVDRETYEQYF.

The sample holds one count of this clone. V usage is TRBV5-4 and J usage is TRBJ1-2; D is uncertain. CDR3 length: 13 amino acids. Trimming shortened V by 2 bases and J by 2 bases, and 7 bases separated the two germline ends. Looked up from germline, CDR1 is SGHNT and CDR2 is YYREEE (reference sequence). Here the CDR3 reads CASSLYGNYGYTF. CDR3 nucleotide sequence: TGTGCCAGCAGCTTATACGGGAACTATGGCTACACCTTC. Full variable domain (outside the CDR3, taken from reference TRBV5-4 and TRBJ1-2): ETGVTQSPTHLIKTRGQQVTLRCSSQSGHNTVSWYQQALGQGPQFIFQYYREEENGRGNFPPRFSGLQFPNYSSELNVNALELDDSALYLCASSLYGNYGYTFGSGTRLTVV.

The chain links TRBV7-3 to TRBJ2-3; D is ambiguous. The germline V gene encodes CDR1 SGHTA and CDR2 FQGTGA. The V and J ends lost 1 base and 2 bases respectively, with 10 bases between them. The CDR3 runs 15 residues. CDR3 coding DNA: TGTGCCAGCAGCTTAAAAGGCTTTTACACAGATACGCAGTATTTT. This sequence encodes CASSLKGFYTDTQYF. Together with reference TRBV7-3 and TRBJ2-3, the CDR3 gives the full variable domain: GAGVSQTPSNKVTEKGKYVELRCDPISGHTALYWYRQSLGQGPEFLIYFQGTGAADDSGLPNDRFFAVRPEGSVSTLKIQRTERGDSAVYLCASSLKGFYTDTQYFGPGTRLTVL.

In this sample, this clone turned up a few times. V gene TRBV5-1 combines with J gene TRBJ1-4; 10 bases are a match to TRBD1. CDR3 length: 16 residues. CDR1 is SGHRS, CDR2 YFSETQ, per germline. The ends lost 0 bases at V and 7 bases at J; junction bases unmatched: 6. CDR3 in DNA: TGCGCCAGCAGCTTGGCCCAGCGGACAGGGGGTGAAAAACTGTTTTTT. This encodes CASSLAQRTGGEKLFF.

The V gene is TRBV28, the J gene TRBJ1-5; 8 positions agree with TRBD1. Germline CDR1 MDHEN, CDR2 SYDVKM. Losses at the gene ends were 3 bases for V and 7 bases for J; bases not matched to a gene: 8. The CDR3 consists of 15 residues. The CDR3 loop reads CASSFRGQGGQPQHF. DNA for the CDR3: TGTGCCAGCAGTTTCCGTGGACAGGGCGGGCAGCCCCAGCATTTT.

V usage is TRBV28 and J usage is TRBJ2-4, with D perhaps assigned TRBD1 or TRBD2 (5 bases each). V lost 3 bases to trimming and J lost 7 bases, with 16 bases between them. CDR1 and CDR2 (germline): MDHEN, SYDVKM. This CDR3 region has 15 residues. In DNA form, the CDR3 reads TGTGCCAGCAGTTTCCGGATGGCAGGGACGAACATTCAGTACTTC. It translates to CASSFRMAGTNIQYF.

This chain joins TRBV20-1 and TRBJ1-6; weak D call: TRBD1 (5 bases). Germline V gives CDR1 DFQATT, CDR2 SNEGSKA (reference sequence). CDR3 length: 10 amino acids. The ends were cut back, 4 bases at V and 15 bases at J, with 10 bases in the middle. Here the CDR3 DNA reads TGCAGTGCTAAGCAGGACAACCTCCACTTT. It codes for CSAKQDNLHF.

The genes are TRBV4-1 and TRBJ1-5, with no clear D. CDR1 and CDR2 (germline): MGHRA, YSYEKL. Deletions cut 0 bases from V and 7 bases from J, with 7 bases between. This CDR3 is 13 amino acids long. CDR3 nucleotide sequence: TGCGCCAGCAGCCAAGAATTTAACCAGCCCCAGCATTTT. Translation: CASSQEFNQPQHF.

Only one count was recorded for this clone. The chain uses TRBV3-1 (or the pseudogene TRBV3-2) and TRBJ2-1, with D perhaps matching TRBD2 (6 bases). Between the trimmed V and J ends, which lost 2 bases and 4 bases, there was a span of 12 bases. Germline loops: CDR1 LGHDT, CDR2 YNNKEL (reference sequence). This CDR3 contains 15 residues. CDR3 protein: CASSQRGKRYNEQFF. In DNA, the CDR3 is TGTGCCAGCAGCCAACGGGGGAAAAGGTACAATGAGCAGTTCTTC.

The chain links TRBV19 to TRBJ1-5; D is undetermined. The V end lost 3 bases, the J end lost 4 bases, and 13 bases lay between the germline ends. Germline V CDR1 and CDR2: LNHDA, SQIVND (reference sequence). The CDR3 has 15 residues. The DNA of the CDR3 is TGTGCCAGTAGTATTGCCGTAGATTGGAATCAGCCCCAGCATTTT. Its protein product is CASSIAVDWNQPQHF.